The T cell receptor (beta chain) described here comes from a study of neurological immune-mediated disorders. Study findings and constraints: Across subjects, expanded clones had no CDR3 amino acid sequences in common, pointing to private repertoires in all groups.

5'RACE with 10-nucleotide random UMIs generated the cDNA. TCRdb passed the 5' RACE reads through MiXCR, listing each CDR3 protein once. The sample carries under 60,000 distinct CDR3 sequences, 10% recorded once. This clonotype has just a few counts. Its target is not known. Trimming took off 2 bases at V and 4 bases at J, with 6 bases between the two ends. This CDR3 spans 12 amino acids. CDR1 and CDR2 from the germline V gene are SGHRS and YFSETQ. 2 million PBMCs stored at -80 C were the source of the unsorted libraries. The source material was PBMCs. The genes are TRBV5-1 and TRBJ2-5; D remains unclear. The TCR originated in a woman aged 40 to 50 with HTLV-1-associated myelopathy (HAM/TSP). This chain's CDR3 is CASSFPGETQYF. CDR3 sequence (DNA): TGCGCCAGCAGCTTTCCGGGAGAGACCCAGTACTTC.